These 22 T cell receptor beta chains were sequenced from one sample in a study of cytomegalovirus exposure and HLA in healthy donors. Primers for the PCR totalled 60 Vbeta and 13 Jbeta. The table came from immunoSEQ multiplex PCR; TCRdb's copy has only in-frame clones and leaves some out. The table shows around 160,000 clones, with 80% to 85% occurring only once. Sequenced input: PBMCs. These receptors were taken from a male donor in good health and CMV-seropositive.

This chain joins TRBV19 and TRBJ1-1; 8 positions agree with TRBD1. V was pared by 5 bases and J by 3 bases, with 20 bases of the junction left unmatched. The length of the CDR3 is 19 residues. Per germline, CDR1 LNHDA and CDR2 SQIVND (reference sequence). The CDR3 loop reads CASSPWTGQKRWGHTEAFF. The CDR3 nucleotides are TGTGCCAGTAGTCCCTGGACAGGGCAGAAGAGGTGGGGTCACACTGAAGCTTTCTTT.

The CDR3 spells CASGDSLTGELFF. The CDR3 DNA reads as TGCGCCAGCGGGGACAGCCTCACCGGGGAGCTGTTTTTT. The chain uses TRBV5-1 and TRBJ2-2, with 7 bases fitting TRBD1. V gave up 7 bases and J gave up 4 bases; unmatched junction bases: 4. The germline V gene has CDR1 SGHRS and CDR2 YFSETQ. This CDR3 is 13 amino acids long. Based on the CDR3 plus reference TRBV5-1 and TRBJ2-2, the full variable domain is KAGVTQTPRYLIKTRGQQVTLSCSPISGHRSVSWYQQTPGQGLQFLFEYFSETQRNKGNFPGRFSGRQFSNSRSEMNVSTLELGDSALYLCASGDSLTGELFFGEGSRLTVL.

Worth noting for this clone: Relative to the germline gene, one junction end is altered; a read error may explain this. This rearrangement joins TRBV28 to TRBJ2-6; 11 bases fit TRBD1. This CDR3 is built from 20 residues. Germline assignment: CDR1 MDHEN and CDR2 SYDVKM. In DNA form, the CDR3 reads TGTGCCAGCAGTCAAAACTCCGGGACAGGGGGGTTGTATGGGGCCAACGGCCTGACTTTC. It is translated as CASSQNSGTGGLYGANGLTF.

The genes are TRBV19 and TRBJ1-5; D might be TRBD1 (6 bases). Trimming pared 5 bases from V and 14 bases from J, leaving 34 bases between. Per germline, CDR1 LNHDA and CDR2 SQIVND (reference sequence). The CDR3 length is 18 residues. The CDR3 spells CASSHVYRESGWGTKEHF. The CDR3 DNA follows: TGTGCCAGTAGTCATGTGTACCGCGAATCGGGTTGGGGGACAAAAGAGCATTTT.

The rearrangement uses TRBV5-6 and TRBJ1-2, with D unclear. Germline CDR1 is SGHDT and CDR2 is YYEEEE. This CDR3 has 11 residues. With 0 bases removed from V and 8 bases from J, the gap between germline ends came to 5 bases. The DNA of the CDR3 is TGTGCCAGCAGCTTGGAGAGGGGCTACACCTTC. This translates into CASSLERGYTF.

The rearrangement joins TRBV11-2 to TRBJ2-7, with 8 bases aligning to TRBD1. Losses at the gene ends were 5 bases for V and 2 bases for J; bases not matched to a gene: 5. There are 14 residues in the CDR3. CDR1 is SGHAT, CDR2 FQNNGV, per germline. CDR3 DNA: TGTGCCAGCAGCCCGACAGGGGCGACCTACGAGCAGTACTTC. Amino acid sequence: CASSPTGATYEQYF. The variable domain in full, completed from reference TRBV11-2 and TRBJ2-7, reads EAGVAQSPRYKIIEKRQSVAFWCNPISGHATLYWYQQILGQGPKLLIQFQNNGVVDDSQLPKDRFSAERLKGVDSTLKIQPAKLEDSAVYLCASSPTGATYEQYFGPGTRLTVT.

This clone was seen more than once but under ten times. The gene calls are TRBV5-1 and TRBJ2-1, with 11 bases aligning to TRBD2. The ends lost 0 bases at V and 1 base at J; junction bases unmatched: 3. Per germline, CDR1 SGHRS and CDR2 YFSETQ. The CDR3 sequence is 17 residues long. Here the CDR3 DNA reads TGCGCCAGCAGCTTGGTGCCTAGCGGGGGGTCCTACAATGAGCAGTTCTTC. Its translation is CASSLVPSGGSYNEQFF.

This clone was recorded once. This sequence joins TRBV11-2 and TRBJ2-3; perhaps TRBD2 as D (5 bases). CDR3 length: 15 amino acids. The V and J ends lost 2 bases and 4 bases respectively, with 13 bases between them. Germline CDR1 reads SGHAT; CDR2 reads FQNNGV. CDR3 coding DNA: TGTGCCAGCAGCTTACTACGGACTCGGCCAGATACGCAGTATTTT. Translating gives CASSLLRTRPDTQYF.

V usage is TRBV6-5 and J usage is TRBJ2-7, with D possibly matching TRBD1 (6 bases). The CDR3 sequence is 14 residues long. V was pared by 0 bases and J by 3 bases, with 9 bases between. From germline, CDR1 is MNHEY and CDR2 SVGAGI. CDR3: CASSYSDRSYEQYF. In nucleotides, the CDR3 is TGTGCCAGCAGTTACTCCGACAGGAGCTACGAGCAGTACTTC.

The chain carries TRBV10-1 and TRBJ2-1, with D possibly TRBD2 on 6 matching bases. The length of the CDR3 is 16 residues. CDR1 WNHNN and CDR2 SYGVQD come from the germline V gene (reference sequence). The germline V and J ends were trimmed by 3 bases and 4 bases, with 16 bases remaining between them. The DNA for the CDR3 is TGCGCCAGCAGTGACGGGCGGGACGGAACTTACAATGAGCAGTTCTTC. Translation gives CASSDGRDGTYNEQFF.

The rearrangement uses TRBV7-2 and TRBJ2-2, with 15 bases matching TRBD2. Germline V lookup: CDR1 SGHTA, CDR2 FQGNSA. This CDR3 spans 18 amino acids. V lost 5 bases, J lost 3 bases, and 7 bases stayed unmatched. CDR3 loop: CASSQGLAGGRHTGELFF. CDR3 DNA sequence: TGTGCCAGCAGCCAGGGACTAGCGGGGGGACGCCACACCGGGGAGCTGTTTTTT.

There are a few counts of this clone. The V gene is TRBV6-5, the J gene TRBJ1-1; 8 bases fit TRBD1. Unmatched junction bases numbered 10, after V lost 7 bases and J lost 6 bases. Germline CDR1 and CDR2: MNHEY and SVGAGI. There are 14 residues in the CDR3. The CDR3 DNA reads TGTGCCAGCAACAACAGGGGGTTTCCGCCTGAAGCTTTCTTT. Translated, it gives CASNNRGFPPEAFF.

Notes on this clone: The sample carries other DNA sequences with the same CDR3. The genes are TRBV28 and TRBJ1-5, with TRBD1 matching over 7 bases. The CDR3 has 15 residues. Germline lookup yields CDR1 MDHEN and CDR2 SYDVKM. After removal of 3 bases from V and 6 bases from J, the junction contained 8 bases not matched to a gene. CDR3 amino acids: CASSFVGRGFQPQHF. The CDR3 DNA sequence: TGTGCCAGCAGTTTTGTTGGCAGGGGGTTTCAGCCCCAGCATTTT.

This clone was counted only a few times. The V and J genes are TRBV12-5 and TRBJ1-1; D remains ambiguous. The germline V gene has CDR1 LGHNT and CDR2 FRNRAP. The CDR3 consists of 14 residues. The V end lost 0 bases, the J end lost 0 bases, and 5 bases lay between the germline ends. CDR3 in DNA: TGTGCTAGTGGTTTGGTTGGAGTGAACACTGAAGCTTTCTTT. Translated: CASGLVGVNTEAFF.

This rearrangement joins TRBV30 to TRBJ1-5; D perhaps matches TRBD1 (6 bases). Looked up from germline, CDR1 is GTSNPN and CDR2 is SVGIG (reference sequence). V lost 2 bases and J lost 0, with 20 bases in between. This CDR3 is built from 18 residues. This CDR3 is CAWSPPPWTVYSNQPQHF. CDR3 in DNA: TGTGCCTGGAGTCCCCCGCCCTGGACAGTTTATAGCAATCAGCCCCAGCATTTT.

This clone was detected only a few times. The chain recombines TRBV7-9 with TRBJ1-4, with a weak D call TRBD1 (6 bases). Trimming stripped 3 bases from V and 5 bases from J, with 7 bases between. Germline-derived CDR1 and CDR2 are SEHNR and FQNEAQ (reference sequence). The CDR3 is 13 residues long. CDR3 protein: CASSLDSNEKLFF. The CDR3, as DNA: TGTGCCAGCAGCTTGGACAGCAATGAAAAACTGTTTTTT.

The CDR3 DNA follows: TGTGCCACCTCACCCACCGTACAGGGCCCCTCCTACGAGCAGTACTTC. Residues: CATSPTVQGPSYEQYF. The chain has TRBV10-3 and TRBJ2-7; TRBD1 might be the D (6 bases). Trimming took off 10 bases at V and 0 bases at J, with 22 bases between the two ends. Germline CDR1 ENHRY, CDR2 SYGVKD. The CDR3 totals 16 residues.

The V gene is TRBV9, the J gene TRBJ2-7, with D possibly matching TRBD1 (7 bases). Germline CDR1 and CDR2: SGDLS and YYNGEE. V was trimmed by 0 bases and J by 2 bases, leaving 12 bases between them. The CDR3 contains 15 residues. The CDR3 bases are TGTGCCAGCAGCGTAGGCGGAGGGGGCCCCTACGAGCAGTACTTC. It encodes CASSVGGGGPYEQYF.

This chain uses TRBV27 with TRBJ2-7, with TRBD2 matching over 11 bases. The trim removed 6 bases at V and 3 bases at J, leaving 10 bases unmatched. Germline values: CDR1 MNHEY, CDR2 SMNVEV (reference sequence). The CDR3 consists of 16 residues. The CDR3 coding sequence is TGTGCCAGCAGCATCGACGGGACTAGCGGCCTCTACGAGCAGTACTTC. Its protein product is CASSIDGTSGLYEQYF.

The chain joins TRBV5-1 to TRBJ2-7, with a possible D match to TRBD2 (5 bases). The CDR3 length is 14 residues. V was pared by 5 bases and J by 6 bases, with 18 bases between. Germline V gene lookup returns CDR1 SGHRS and CDR2 YFSETQ. The CDR3 DNA sequence: TGCGCCAGCAGATCCGGGCAGGTAGCGTTCGAGCAGTACTTC. As protein: CASRSGQVAFEQYF.

The chain combines TRBV28 with TRBJ1-4; D not certain. V was shortened by 7 bases and J by 0 bases, with 12 bases between the two germline ends. The CDR3 covers 15 residues. Per germline, CDR1 MDHEN and CDR2 SYDVKM. DNA of the CDR3: TGTGCCAGCACTCTCTCAGTCCCAACTAATGAAAAACTGTTTTTT. Translated, it gives CASTLSVPTNEKLFF.

The V and J genes are TRBV27 and TRBJ2-7; 10 bases are shared with TRBD1. Trimming removed 6 bases from V and 7 bases from J; junction bases left unmatched: 18. The CDR3 contains 17 residues. CDR1 MNHEY and CDR2 SMNVEV come from the germline V gene (reference sequence). The CDR3 is CASSAVTGTGDFMEQYF. The CDR3 region has the DNA TGTGCCAGCAGCGCCGTTACCGGGACAGGGGATTTCATGGAGCAGTACTTC.